The clone carrying this T cell receptor (beta chain) was seen many times. The CDR3 regions of TCR beta were amplified from RNA transcripts. TCR CDR3 regions were first amplified by RT-PCR with HTBI primers. One entry per CDR3 protein, called by TCRdb with MiXCR from the multiplex PCR reads. The table lists 600,000 or so distinct CDR3 sequences, approximately 15% of them singletons. The sample originates from a study of T cells in Graves' hyperthyroidism and ophthalmopathy. Germline lookup yields CDR1 SEHNR and CDR2 FQNEAQ (reference sequence). The CDR3 length is 14 residues. V trimming: 5 bases; J trimming: 5 bases; junction bases outside the gene matches: 4.

The sequenced sample was blood. The chain is built from TRBV7-9 and TRBJ2-1; 9 bases line up with TRBD1. The sequence derives from a woman aged 18-29 years with Graves' ophthalmopathy. CDR3 in amino acids: CASSPGTGNNEQFF. CDR3 coding DNA: TGTGCCAGCAGCCCCGGGACAGGGAACAATGAGCAGTTCTTC.